This TCR beta chain originates from a study of shared clonotypes between healthy human individuals. Assay used: immunoSEQ multiplex PCR; TCRdb lists only in-frame clones, some missing. The sample shows millions of clones, over 85% of them seen only once. This clone showed up just once. The antigen is undetermined. Study findings and constraints: The study sampled only blood, and tissue repertoires likely differ.

The CDR3 has 14 amino acids. Germline V CDR1 and CDR2: SGDLS, YYNGEE. V trimming: 3 bases; J trimming: 2 bases; junction bases outside the gene matches: 2. From CD4+ cells came CD45RA+ naive and CD45RA-negative memory subsets. The chain uses TRBV9 and TRBJ1-5; TRBD1 matches 7 bases. Sequencing input: naive CD4+ T cells from PBMCs. Subset meaning: CD45RA+ positively selected. This clonotype originated in a man aged 18 to 30 in good health. Some clones in this sample may be carry-over from other donors' samples. For the CDR3, the DNA is TGTGCCAGCAGCGAGGGGGCAGGCAATCAGCCCCAGCATTTT. Translation gives CASSEGAGNQPQHF.